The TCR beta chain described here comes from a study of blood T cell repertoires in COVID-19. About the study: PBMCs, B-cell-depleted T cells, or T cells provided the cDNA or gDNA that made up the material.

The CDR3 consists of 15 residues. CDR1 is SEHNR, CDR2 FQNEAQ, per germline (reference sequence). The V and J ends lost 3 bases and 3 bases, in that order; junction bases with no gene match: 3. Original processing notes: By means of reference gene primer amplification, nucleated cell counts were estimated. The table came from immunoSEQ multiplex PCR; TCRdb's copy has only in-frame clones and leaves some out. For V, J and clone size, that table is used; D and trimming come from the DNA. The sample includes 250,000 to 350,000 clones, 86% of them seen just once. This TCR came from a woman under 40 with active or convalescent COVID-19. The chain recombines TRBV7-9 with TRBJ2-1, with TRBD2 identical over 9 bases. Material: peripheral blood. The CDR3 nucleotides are TGTGCCAGCAGCTTGACTAGCGGTTTCTACAATGAGCAGTTCTTC. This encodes CASSLTSGFYNEQFF.